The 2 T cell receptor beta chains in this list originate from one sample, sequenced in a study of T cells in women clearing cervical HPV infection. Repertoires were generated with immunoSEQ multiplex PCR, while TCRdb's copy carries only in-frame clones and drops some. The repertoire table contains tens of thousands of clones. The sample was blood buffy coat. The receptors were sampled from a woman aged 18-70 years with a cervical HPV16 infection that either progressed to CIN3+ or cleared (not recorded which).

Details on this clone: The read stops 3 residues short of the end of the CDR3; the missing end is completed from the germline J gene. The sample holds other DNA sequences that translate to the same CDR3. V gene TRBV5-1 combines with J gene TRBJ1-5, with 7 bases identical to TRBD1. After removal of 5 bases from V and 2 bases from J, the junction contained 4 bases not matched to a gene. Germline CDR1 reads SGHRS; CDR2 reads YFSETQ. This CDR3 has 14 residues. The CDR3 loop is CASRRGTGNQPQHF. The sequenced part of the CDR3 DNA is TGCGCCAGCAGACGTGGGACAGGCAATCAGCCC.

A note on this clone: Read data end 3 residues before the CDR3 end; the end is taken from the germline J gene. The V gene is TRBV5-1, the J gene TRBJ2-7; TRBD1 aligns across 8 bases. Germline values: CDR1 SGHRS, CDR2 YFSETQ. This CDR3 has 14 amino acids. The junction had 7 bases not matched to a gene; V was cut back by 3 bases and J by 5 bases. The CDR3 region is CASSSGQTGDEQYF. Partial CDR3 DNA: TGCGCCAGCAGCTCGGGCCAGACAGGGGACGAG.